The sample holds a few counts of the clone carrying this T cell receptor (beta chain). Its antigen is not identified. The record originates from a study of response to subunit inactivated influenza vaccine. Regarding the study as a whole: The study's authors posited that every seasonal influenza vaccination enlists few new T cells.

TCRdb used MiXCR to reprocess the RT-PCR reads, holding one entry per CDR3 protein. The sample lists 860,000 or so distinct CDR3 sequences, 21% occurring once. The J segment lost 10 bases and the V segment lost 2 bases, leaving 9 bases of the junction unmatched. This CDR3 contains 14 residues. The germline V gene has CDR1 SGDLS and CDR2 YYNGEE. The chain couples TRBV9 to TRBJ2-3; 8 bases fit TRBD1. The source material was PBMCs from blood, sampled approximately 5 days after vaccination. This TCR derives from a man between 45 and 60 years old who received an inactivated influenza vaccine. The CDR3 DNA follows: TGTGCCAGCAGCGTCAGAGAGAGACAGGGGTCGCAGTATTTT. This encodes CASSVRERQGSQYF. The variable domain in full, with the rest retrieved from reference TRBV9 and TRBJ2-3, is DSGVTQTPKHLITATGQRVTLRCSPRSGDLSVYWYQQSLDQGLQFLIQYYNGEERAKGNILERFSAQQFPDLHSELNLSSLELGDSALYFCASSVRERQGSQYFGPGTRLTVL.